This T cell receptor beta chain was captured by sequencing in a study of graft-versus-host responses after intestinal transplantation. Measured with immunoSEQ multiplex PCR; TCRdb has only the in-frame clones, and not every one. The sample has under 90,000 clones, approximately 90% seen once. On this clone itself: Antigen unknown.

V lost 5 bases, J lost 4 bases, and 12 bases lay in between. Germline V gene data show CDR1 as MGHDK and CDR2 as SYGVNS. CDR3 size: 14 residues. Findings of the study overall: High graft-versus-host to host-versus-graft clonal ratios were found in allografts of patients who had graft-donor T cell macrochimerism.

The chain couples TRBV25-1 to TRBJ1-3; D perhaps matches TRBD1 (5 bases). This TCR came from a human donor who was the organ donor for an intestinal transplant. The sample was unstimulated CD4+ T cells sorted from spleen or lymph node cells, taken before transplant. CDR3 in DNA: TGTGCCAGCAGTTCGTGTGGGGGGGGAAACACCATATATTTT. Translating it yields CASSSCGGGNTIYF.